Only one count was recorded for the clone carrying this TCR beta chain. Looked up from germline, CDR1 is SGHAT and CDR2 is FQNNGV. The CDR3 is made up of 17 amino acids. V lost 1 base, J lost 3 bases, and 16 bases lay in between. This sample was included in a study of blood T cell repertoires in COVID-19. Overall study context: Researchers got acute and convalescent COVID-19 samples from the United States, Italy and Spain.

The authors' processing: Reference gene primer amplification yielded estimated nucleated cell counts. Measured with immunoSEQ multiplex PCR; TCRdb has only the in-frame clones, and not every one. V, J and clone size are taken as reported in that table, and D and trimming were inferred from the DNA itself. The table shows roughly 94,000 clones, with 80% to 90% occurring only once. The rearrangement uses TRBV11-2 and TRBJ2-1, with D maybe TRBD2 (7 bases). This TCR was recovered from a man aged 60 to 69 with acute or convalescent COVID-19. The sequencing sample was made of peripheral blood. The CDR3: CASSLVGGGGLYNEQFF. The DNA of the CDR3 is TGTGCCAGCAGCTTAGTGGGAGGCGGGGGCCTCTACAATGAGCAGTTCTTC.